The 26 T cell receptor beta chains presented below share a single source sample, sequenced in a study of beta chain features in type 1 diabetes. Reverse transcription of all isolated RNA meant that expressed TCRB transcripts were sequenced. Produced via immunoSEQ multiplex PCR; TCRdb's table is partial and in-frame only. Altogether about 350,000 clones are present, 20% being singletons, with the ten largest covering about 0.044%. Material for sequencing was naive CD4+ T cells from blood. The source is a young woman in good health.

The V gene is TRBV6-6, the J gene TRBJ2-7; TRBD2 aligns across 8 bases. The CDR3 spans 15 residues. J lost 5 bases, V lost 2 bases, and 8 bases had no gene match. CDR1 and CDR2 (germline): MNHNY, SVGAGI (reference sequence). The DNA of the CDR3 is TGTGCCAGCAGTTACAAGGGCGGGAGGTCAGACGAGCAGTACTTC. Its translation is CASSYKGGRSDEQYF.

The chain has TRBV4-2 and TRBJ1-4; D uncertain. Trimming left V 1 base short and J 7 bases short, with 13 bases between. The CDR3 is made up of 15 amino acids. Germline CDR1 reads LGHNA; CDR2 reads YNFKEQ. This chain's CDR3 is CASSQVELRSEKLFF. The CDR3 region has the DNA TGTGCCAGCAGCCAAGTCGAGTTAAGGAGTGAAAAACTGTTTTTT.

The chain is built from TRBV2 and TRBJ2-1, with D maybe TRBD2 (6 bases). Germline V gene sequence: CDR1 SNHLY, CDR2 FYNNEI. The CDR3 spans 15 residues. V dropped 4 bases and J dropped 6 bases, with 16 bases sitting between them. The CDR3 bases are TGTGCCAGCAGTGTCGCGAGGTTCGGGAGCAATGAGCAGTTCTTC. As protein: CASSVARFGSNEQFF. Full variable domain (remainder filled in from reference TRBV2 and TRBJ2-1): EPEVTQTPSHQVTQMGQEVILRCVPISNHLYFYWYRQILGQKVEFLVSFYNNEISEKSEIFDDQFSVERPDGSNFTLKIRSTKLEDSAMYFCASSVARFGSNEQFFGPGTRLTVL.

V and J are TRBV5-1 and TRBJ2-7, with TRBD2 as a possible D gene (5 bases). The germline V gene encodes CDR1 SGHRS and CDR2 YFSETQ. V was clipped by 0 bases and J by 0 bases, with 7 bases between them. This CDR3 is 14 amino acids long. Here the CDR3 DNA reads TGCGCCAGCAGCTTGGTTGGACTCTCCTACGAGCAGTACTTC. This gives the protein CASSLVGLSYEQYF.

CDR3 sequence reads: CASSIREGLAGGRYNEQFF. Written as DNA, the CDR3 is TGTGCCAGTAGTATTAGAGAGGGACTAGCGGGAGGCCGATACAATGAGCAGTTCTTC. The chain employs TRBV19 and TRBJ2-1; 15 bases match TRBD2. V lost 3 bases and J lost 4; bases outside the gene matches: 10. Germline assignment: CDR1 LNHDA and CDR2 SQIVND (reference sequence). The CDR3 consists of 19 residues.

This clone was recorded a few times. The chain is built from TRBV5-1 and TRBJ2-3; tentatively, D is TRBD2 (5 bases). The CDR3 has 14 amino acids. Per germline, CDR1 SGHRS and CDR2 YFSETQ. With 2 bases removed from V and 5 bases from J, the gap between germline ends came to 12 bases. The CDR3, as DNA: TGCGCCAGCAGCTTAGGACCCGAGGGAGATACGCAGTATTTT. Translating it yields CASSLGPEGDTQYF.

This clone was counted only a few times. This chain joins TRBV18 and TRBJ1-2; 9 positions match TRBD1. Losses at the gene ends were 5 bases for V and 4 bases for J; bases not matched to a gene: 8. There are 15 residues in the CDR3. Germline V gene sequence: CDR1 KGHSH, CDR2 LQKENI. CDR3 in DNA: TGTGCCAGCTCAATTGGGACAGGGATTGGCTATGGCTACACCTTC. This codes for CASSIGTGIGYGYTF.

The V gene is TRBV29-1, the J gene TRBJ2-2; 12 nucleotides align to TRBD1. The ends lost 6 bases at V and 7 bases at J; junction bases unmatched: 9. This CDR3 contains 15 residues. Germline CDR1 SQVTM, CDR2 ANQGSEA. The CDR3 sequence: CSVGGTGGFGGELFF. CDR3 DNA sequence: TGCAGCGTCGGCGGGACAGGGGGCTTCGGCGGGGAGCTGTTTTTT.

The sample holds a few counts of this clone. The V call is TRBV30, the J call TRBJ1-1; D gene uncertain. The CDR3 totals 14 residues. Germline V lookup: CDR1 GTSNPN, CDR2 SVGIG (reference sequence). With 0 bases removed from V and 0 bases from J, the gap between germline ends came to 8 bases. Written as DNA, the CDR3 is TGTGCCTGGAGTGTACCGGGGATGAACACTGAAGCTTTCTTT. Translating gives CAWSVPGMNTEAFF.

The table lists this clone with a few counts. The V and J genes are TRBV2 and TRBJ2-2; tentatively, D is TRBD1 (6 bases). CDR1 and CDR2 from the germline V gene are SNHLY and FYNNEI. The CDR3 extends over 14 amino acids. Deletions cut 5 bases from V and 7 bases from J, with 14 bases between. The chain's CDR3 is CASSSTGFHGELFF. The CDR3 coding sequence is TGTGCCAGCAGTTCTACAGGGTTTCACGGGGAGCTGTTTTTT.

This clone turned up a few times. The V gene is TRBV27, the J gene TRBJ2-5; 7 bases fit TRBD1. Germline CDR1 and CDR2: MNHEY and SMNVEV (reference sequence). The CDR3 loop spans 13 amino acids. V trimming: 6 bases; J trimming: 3 bases; junction bases outside the gene matches: 4. In DNA, the CDR3 is TGTGCCAGCAGCTGGACAGGAAAAGAGACCCAGTACTTC. It codes for CASSWTGKETQYF.

The CDR3 reads CASSQEAGNTEAFF. The CDR3 nucleotides read TGTGCCAGCAGCCAAGAGGCGGGGAACACTGAAGCTTTCTTT. The chain couples TRBV4-2 to TRBJ1-1; D uncertain. V lost 0 bases and J lost 1, with 6 bases in between. In germline, CDR1 is LGHNA, CDR2 YNFKEQ. The CDR3 consists of 14 residues.

This clone was counted between two and nine times. The chain has TRBV2 and TRBJ1-2; TRBD1 aligns across 7 bases. In germline, CDR1 is SNHLY, CDR2 FYNNEI. The V gene end was trimmed by 8 bases and the J gene end by 7 bases; junction bases not matched to a gene: 7. The CDR3 is made up of 12 amino acids. CDR3: CASGRGKGGYTF. In DNA, the CDR3 is TGTGCCAGCGGCAGGGGGAAAGGTGGCTACACCTTC.

J is TRBJ1-5 and V is TRBV7-2; TRBD1 matches at 7 bases. The CDR3 is 15 amino acids. Germline-derived CDR1 and CDR2 are SGHTA and FQGNSA. With 2 bases clipped from V and 3 bases from J, the junction kept 4 bases outside the gene matches. The CDR3 sequence is CASSLWDSYNQPQHF. The CDR3 DNA is TGTGCCAGCAGCTTATGGGACAGTTACAATCAGCCCCAGCATTTT.

The table lists this clone with a count of one. The genes are TRBV4-2 and TRBJ1-1, with a possible D match to TRBD1 (6 bases). V was trimmed by 1 base and J by 11 bases, leaving 17 bases between them. This CDR3 is built from 14 residues. Germline CDR1 and CDR2: LGHNA and YNFKEQ. DNA of the CDR3: TGTGCCAGCAGCCAAGGAAGGGGATCGAGGGGGGCTTTCTTT. It is translated as CASSQGRGSRGAFF.

This clone was seen a handful of times. This chain joins TRBV4-3 and TRBJ2-7; TRBD2 aligns across 13 bases. Trimming took 0 bases from V and 3 from J; bases not matched to a gene: 5. The CDR3 is 17 amino acids. Germline V gives CDR1 LGHNA, CDR2 YSLEER. The chain's CDR3 is CASSQDRGTSGDYEQYF. The CDR3 bases are TGCGCCAGCAGCCAAGATCGAGGGACTAGCGGGGACTACGAGCAGTACTTC.

This clone has just a few counts. The V gene is TRBV5-4, the J gene TRBJ1-1; no firm D call. Germline V gives CDR1 SGHNT, CDR2 YYREEE (reference sequence). V was trimmed by 0 bases and J by 6 bases, leaving 9 bases between them. This CDR3 comprises 13 residues. The DNA of the CDR3 is TGTGCCAGCAGCTTGGGATCAAAGCCTGAAGCTTTCTTT. Translation: CASSLGSKPEAFF.

The chain uses TRBV29-1 and TRBJ1-3, with D hard to call. V was shortened by 5 bases and J by 0 bases, with 5 bases between the two germline ends. The CDR3 is made up of 12 amino acids. In germline, CDR1 is SQVTM, CDR2 ANQGSEA. CDR3 sequence: CSVRFSGNTIYF. CDR3 in DNA: TGCAGCGTTCGGTTCTCTGGAAACACCATATATTTT.

The chain uses TRBV5-1 and TRBJ1-1, with TRBD1 identical over 8 bases. This CDR3 spans 14 amino acids. Germline V lookup: CDR1 SGHRS, CDR2 YFSETQ. V trimming: 7 bases; J trimming: 4 bases; junction bases outside the gene matches: 9. CDR3 sequence reads: CASGEQGASTEAFF. The CDR3 DNA reads as TGCGCCAGCGGGGAGCAGGGGGCGAGCACTGAAGCTTTCTTT.

J is TRBJ2-6 and V is TRBV2; a possible D gene is TRBD1 (6 bases). Germline V lookup: CDR1 SNHLY, CDR2 FYNNEI. This CDR3 is built from 15 residues. Trimming took off 4 bases at V and 2 bases at J, with 9 bases between the two ends. The CDR3 loop is CASSVQGAGANVLTF. CDR3 nucleotide sequence: TGTGCCAGCAGTGTACAGGGCGCTGGGGCCAACGTCCTGACTTTC. The entire variable domain, with the rest obtained from reference TRBV2 and TRBJ2-6, is as follows: EPEVTQTPSHQVTQMGQEVILRCVPISNHLYFYWYRQILGQKVEFLVSFYNNEISEKSEIFDDQFSVERPDGSNFTLKIRSTKLEDSAMYFCASSVQGAGANVLTFGAGSRLTVL.

The chain uses TRBV7-2 and TRBJ2-1, with D tentatively TRBD2 (5 bases). Trimming removed 7 bases at V and 4 bases at J, with 8 bases between. The CDR3 has 12 amino acids. Germline V lookup: CDR1 SGHTA, CDR2 FQGNSA. The CDR3, as DNA: TGTGCCAGCAACCCGGGGTACAATGAGCAGTTCTTC. It codes for CASNPGYNEQFF.

In this sample, this clone turned up a few times. The rearrangement joins TRBV29-1 to TRBJ2-5; D might be TRBD1 (6 bases). The germline gives CDR1 SQVTM, CDR2 ANQGSEA. Trimming took off 4 bases at V and 1 base at J, with 7 bases between the two ends. The length of the CDR3 is 12 residues. CDR3 amino acids: CSVAGAQETQYF. CDR3 bases: TGCAGCGTTGCAGGGGCCCAAGAGACCCAGTACTTC.

The chain couples TRBV11-2 to TRBJ2-5, with 11 bases lining up with TRBD2. Losses at the gene ends were 2 bases for V and 13 bases for J; bases not matched to a gene: 12. Germline CDR1 and CDR2: SGHAT and FQNNGV. CDR3 length: 15 amino acids. Here the CDR3 reads CASSLQWLAGGPRYF. In nucleotides, the CDR3 is TGTGCCAGCAGCTTACAGTGGCTAGCGGGGGGCCCTCGGTACTTC.

Points on this clone: Being one base from a much bigger clone, this may be a read error. The genes are TRBV7-6 and TRBJ1-1; D call uncertain. CDR1 and CDR2 from the germline V gene are SGHVS and FNYEAQ. With 2 bases removed from V and 0 bases from J, the gap between germline ends came to 4 bases. This CDR3 is 13 amino acids long. CDR3 coding DNA: TGTGCCAGCAGCTTACAGGTGAACACTGAAGCTTTCTTT. Translated, it gives CASSLQVNTEAFF.

This clone was recorded a few times. V and J are TRBV7-9 and TRBJ1-2; 7 bases align to TRBD1. V shed 1 base and J 8 bases; nucleotides not matched to a gene: 4. Germline lookup yields CDR1 SEHNR and CDR2 FQNEAQ (reference sequence). The CDR3 has 13 amino acids. The CDR3 sequence is CASSLVQGNGYTF. The DNA for the CDR3 is TGTGCCAGCAGCTTAGTACAGGGGAACGGCTACACCTTC.

In this sample, this clone turned up a few times. This sequence joins TRBV30 and TRBJ2-7; 12 bases are shared with TRBD1. The CDR3 totals 14 residues. Germline CDR1 is GTSNPN and CDR2 is SVGIG (reference sequence). J was trimmed by 7 bases and V by 3 bases; bases with no gene match: 7. The CDR3 coding sequence is TGTGCCTGGAGCCCGGGACAGGGGGCGCGTGAGCAGTACTTC. Its translation: CAWSPGQGAREQYF. The whole variable domain, filled in from reference TRBV30 and TRBJ2-7, reads SQTIHQWPATLVQPVGSPLSLECTVEGTSNPNLYWYRQAAGRGLQLLFYSVGIGQISSEVPQNLSASRPQDRQFILSSKKLLLSDSGFYLCAWSPGQGAREQYFGPGTRLTVT.